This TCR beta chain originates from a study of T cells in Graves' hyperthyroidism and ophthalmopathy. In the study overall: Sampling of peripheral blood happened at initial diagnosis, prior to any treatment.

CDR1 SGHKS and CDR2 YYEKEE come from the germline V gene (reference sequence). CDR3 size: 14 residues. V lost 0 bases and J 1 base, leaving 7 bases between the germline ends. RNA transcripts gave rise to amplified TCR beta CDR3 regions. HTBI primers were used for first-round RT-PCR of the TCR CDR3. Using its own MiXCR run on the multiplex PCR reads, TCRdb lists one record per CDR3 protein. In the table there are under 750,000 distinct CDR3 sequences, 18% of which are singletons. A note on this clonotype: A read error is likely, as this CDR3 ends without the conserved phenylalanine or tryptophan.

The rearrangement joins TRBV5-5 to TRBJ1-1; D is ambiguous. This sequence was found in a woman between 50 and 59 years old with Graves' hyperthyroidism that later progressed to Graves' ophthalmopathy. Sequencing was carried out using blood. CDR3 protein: CASSLGHANTEAFL. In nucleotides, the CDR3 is TGTGCCAGCAGCTTGGGTCACGCGAACACTGAAGCTTTCCTT.